This T cell receptor beta chain derives from a study of neurological immune-mediated disorders. This clonotype has at least ten counts. One junction end disagrees with the germline gene, perhaps due to a read error. TCRdb passed the 5' RACE reads through MiXCR, listing each CDR3 protein once. Of some 48,000 distinct CDR3 sequences in the sample, 5.8% are singletons; the top ten hold approximately 1.5%. Germline loops: CDR1 DFQATT, CDR2 SNEGSKA (reference sequence). The CDR3 is 15 amino acids. The sequencing sample was made of CD4+ T cells from blood. This receptor was obtained from a woman aged 18-29 years with multiple sclerosis. The chain has TRBV20-1 and TRBJ2-1; 8 nucleotides agree with TRBD2. The CDR3 is CGARDPTSGYNEQFF. DNA for the CDR3: TGCGGTGCTAGAGATCCCACTAGCGGTTACAATGAGCAGTTCTTC.